Described below is a single T cell receptor (beta chain) sequence and its context. The CDR3 contains 17 residues. After removal of 0 bases from V and 6 bases from J, the junction contained 10 bases not matched to a gene. Germline V gene data show CDR1 as LNHDA and CDR2 as SQIVND (reference sequence). Some clones are missing from TCRdb's copy, which holds only in-frame ones; the method was immunoSEQ multiplex PCR. Of some 120,000 clones in the sample, over 90% were seen once. The sample originates from a study of control samples from healthy donors and cancer patients. The sample was blood. The V gene is TRBV19, the J gene TRBJ1-4, with 7 bases that match TRBD1. The receptor was isolated from a man aged 30 to 45 in good health. The CDR3, as DNA: TGTGCCAGTAGTATAGACCCCGACAGGGAGACCTATGAAAAACTGTTTTTT. It yields the protein CASSIDPDRETYEKLFF.